The 9 T cell receptor beta chains presented below share a single source sample, sequenced in a study of cytomegalovirus exposure and HLA in healthy donors. Assay: immunoSEQ multiplex PCR; the TCRdb copy retains only in-frame clones and omits some. This table holds around 250,000 clones, about nine tenths found once. The sample comprised PBMCs. These receptors were obtained from a young woman in good health and CMV-seronegative.

This rearrangement joins TRBV19 to TRBJ2-7; 8 nucleotides line up with TRBD1. With V trimmed by 11 bases and J by 5 bases, 11 bases remained unmatched. This CDR3 is 13 amino acids long. The germline gives CDR1 LNHDA, CDR2 SQIVND (reference sequence). The CDR3 nucleotides read TGTGCCGCGAGGGGCAGGGGGCTTAACGAGCAGTACTTC. Its translation: CAARGRGLNEQYF. The full variable domain, completed using reference TRBV19 and TRBJ2-7, is DGGITQSPKYLFRKEGQNVTLSCEQNLNHDAMYWYRQDPGQGLRLIYYSQIVNDFQKGDIAEGYSVSREKKESFPLTVTSAQKNPTAFYLCAARGRGLNEQYFGPGTRLTVT.

The chain uses TRBV27 and TRBJ2-7; TRBD2 matches 15 bases. Germline V gives CDR1 MNHEY, CDR2 SMNVEV (reference sequence). The J segment lost 8 bases and the V segment lost 6 bases, leaving 8 bases of the junction unmatched. CDR3 size: 15 residues. In nucleotides, the CDR3 is TGTGCCAGCAGCCCCGGACTAGCGGGAGGGCTTCAGCAGTACTTC. It encodes CASSPGLAGGLQQYF.

Here the CDR3 reads CASSEAPGTNTGELFF. DNA for the CDR3: TGTGCCAGCAGTGAAGCCCCAGGGACTAACACCGGGGAGCTGTTTTTT. This chain joins TRBV6-1 and TRBJ2-2; tentatively, D is TRBD2 (6 bases). Germline V gene lookup returns CDR1 MNHNS and CDR2 SASEGT. The ends were cut back, 0 bases at V and 2 bases at J, with 10 bases in the middle. The CDR3 contains 16 residues.

This rearrangement joins TRBV9 to TRBJ2-5, with TRBD2 matching over 12 bases. The CDR3 has 19 amino acids. V gave up 3 bases and J gave up 5 bases; unmatched junction bases: 17. Germline CDR1 is SGDLS and CDR2 is YYNGEE. The CDR3 DNA reads as TGTGCCAGCAGCGGAAGCCACCAGACTAGCGGGAGTTTTGTGGAGACCCAGTACTTC. Its protein product is CASSGSHQTSGSFVETQYF.

The chain employs TRBV9 and TRBJ2-6; no clear D gene. The length of the CDR3 is 20 residues. The V gene lost 4 bases and the J gene lost 2 bases, with 25 bases spanning the gap. Germline CDR1 and CDR2: SGDLS and YYNGEE. The chain's CDR3 is CASSPWIVAPPSPGANVLTF. The CDR3 bases are TGTGCCAGCAGCCCTTGGATCGTAGCACCCCCCTCCCCTGGGGCCAACGTCCTGACTTTC.

The rearrangement uses TRBV5-6 and TRBJ1-2; TRBD1 matches 8 bases. With 4 bases clipped from V and 7 bases from J, the junction kept 6 bases outside the gene matches. The germline V gene has CDR1 SGHDT and CDR2 YYEEEE. The CDR3 spans 13 residues. The CDR3 DNA reads as TGTGCCAGCAGCGCGGGGACAGGTGGTGGCTACACCTTC. It specifies CASSAGTGGGYTF.

J is TRBJ2-7 and V is TRBV6-1; the match to TRBD2 covers 9 bases. Germline V lookup: CDR1 MNHNS, CDR2 SASEGT. This CDR3 spans 16 amino acids. The junction had 4 bases not matched to a gene; V was cut back by 0 bases and J by 1 base. CDR3 region: CASSEAEAGGSYEQYF. CDR3 DNA: TGTGCCAGCAGTGAAGCGGAAGCGGGAGGTTCCTACGAGCAGTACTTC.

J is TRBJ1-2 and V is TRBV4-2; the D is unclear. V lost 1 base, J lost 7 bases, and 7 bases lay in between. The CDR3 contains 12 residues. Germline V gene lookup returns CDR1 LGHNA and CDR2 YNFKEQ. The CDR3 sequence is CASSQGIPGYTF. For the CDR3, the DNA is TGTGCCAGCAGCCAAGGGATACCTGGCTACACCTTC.

J is TRBJ1-5 and V is TRBV18; 9 bases fit TRBD1. J gave up 4 bases and V 4 bases, and 2 bases lay outside the gene matches. CDR3 length: 14 amino acids. CDR1 and CDR2 (germline): KGHSH, LQKENI. The DNA for the CDR3 is TGTGCCAGCTCACTGGGACAGGGAAATCAGCCCCAGCATTTT. This codes for CASSLGQGNQPQHF.